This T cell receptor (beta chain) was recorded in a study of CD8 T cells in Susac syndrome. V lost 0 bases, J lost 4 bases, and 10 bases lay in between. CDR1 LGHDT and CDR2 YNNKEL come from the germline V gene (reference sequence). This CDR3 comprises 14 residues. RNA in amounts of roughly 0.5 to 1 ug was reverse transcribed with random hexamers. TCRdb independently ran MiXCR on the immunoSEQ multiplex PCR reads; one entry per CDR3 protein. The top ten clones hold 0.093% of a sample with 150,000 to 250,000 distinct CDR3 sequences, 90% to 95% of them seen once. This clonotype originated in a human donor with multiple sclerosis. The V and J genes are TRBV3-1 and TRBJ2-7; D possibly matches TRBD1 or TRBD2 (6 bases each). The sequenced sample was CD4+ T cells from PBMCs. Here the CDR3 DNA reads TGTGCCAGCAGCCAAGAGCAGGGGAGGTACGAGCAGTACTTC. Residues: CASSQEQGRYEQYF.